What follows are 18 T cell receptor beta chains derived from one specimen sequenced in a study of identical twins. TCRdb used MiXCR to reprocess the 5' RACE reads, holding one entry per CDR3 protein. Of approximately 500,000 distinct CDR3 sequences in the sample, 24% were seen once. These data also formed part of another study, on T cells expressing NK-cell markers.

The specimen sequenced was CD4+ T cells sorted from blood. The receptors here all came from a woman younger than 35 in good health.

V usage is TRBV20-1 and J usage is TRBJ2-7, with D maybe TRBD2 (7 bases). Germline V gene sequence: CDR1 DFQATT, CDR2 SNEGSKA (reference sequence). Trimming pared 6 bases from V and 0 bases from J, leaving 24 bases between. This CDR3 comprises 17 residues. This CDR3 is CSASPGLTQGSSYEQYF. CDR3 sequence (DNA): TGCAGTGCGAGTCCGGGACTAACGCAGGGGAGCTCCTACGAGCAGTACTTC.

This rearrangement joins TRBV5-8 to TRBJ2-3; D remains unclear. Trimming took 0 bases from V and 1 from J, leaving 12 bases between them. This CDR3 comprises 16 residues. Looked up from germline, CDR1 is SGHTS and CDR2 is YDEGEE. In DNA form, the CDR3 reads TGTGCCAGCAGCTTGGCCTTAAGGCTCCGCACAGATACGCAGTATTTT. It is translated as CASSLALRLRTDTQYF.

The CDR3 DNA follows: TGTGCCAGCAGCTTGGTACTAGCAGGGGACGAGCAGTACTTC. Translating it yields CASSLVLAGDEQYF. The rearrangement uses TRBV7-2 and TRBJ2-7, with D perhaps TRBD1 or TRBD2 (6 bases each). The V and J ends lost 3 bases and 5 bases respectively, with 14 bases between them. This CDR3 region has 14 residues. Germline V gives CDR1 SGHTA, CDR2 FQGNSA.

In this sample, this clonotype turned up a few times. V and J are TRBV5-1 and TRBJ2-7, with TRBD2 matching 14 bases. V was clipped by 0 bases and J by 2 bases; unmatched bases: 13. The CDR3 runs to 20 residues. Germline values: CDR1 SGHRS, CDR2 YFSETQ. DNA of the CDR3: TGCGCCAGCAGCTTGGCCCGGACTGGGACTAGCGGGGGATTTCCCTACGAGCAGTACTTC. This sequence encodes CASSLARTGTSGGFPYEQYF.

The rearrangement joins TRBV6-1 to TRBJ1-2; 9 nucleotides agree with TRBD1. Germline-derived CDR1 and CDR2 are MNHNS and SASEGT. The V gene end was trimmed by 6 bases and the J gene end by 8 bases; junction bases not matched to a gene: 13. This CDR3 is built from 15 residues. The CDR3 protein is CASRGNRGRLDGYTF. For the CDR3, the DNA is TGTGCCAGCAGGGGAAACAGGGGGCGATTAGACGGCTACACCTTC.

CDR3 nucleotide sequence: TGTGCCACCAACACAGGGTTCGGAGAGACCCAGTACTTC. The encoded protein is CATNTGFGETQYF. This chain connects TRBV5-5 to TRBJ2-5; a weak D match, TRBD1 (6 bases). V was pared by 9 bases and J by 4 bases, with 16 bases between. The CDR3 totals 13 residues. CDR1 and CDR2 (germline): SGHKS, YYEKEE (reference sequence).

This clonotype showed up just a few times. The CDR3, as DNA: TGCAGTGCTAGAGATCAAGAGAGCTCCTACGAGCAGTACTTC. Translated: CSARDQESSYEQYF. The chain is built from TRBV20-1 and TRBJ2-7; D unclear. Germline V gives CDR1 DFQATT, CDR2 SNEGSKA (reference sequence). Trimming shortened V by 0 bases and J by 0 bases, and 9 bases separated the two germline ends. This CDR3 comprises 14 residues.

The V gene is TRBV20-1, the J gene TRBJ2-1; 8 bases are a match to TRBD2. Trimming at V came to 1 base and at J to 5 bases, leaving 7 bases not matched to a gene. CDR1 DFQATT and CDR2 SNEGSKA come from the germline V gene (reference sequence). The CDR3 has 15 amino acids. This chain's CDR3 is CSARVSSGGHNEQFF. The CDR3 coding sequence is TGCAGTGCTAGAGTTTCAAGCGGGGGCCACAATGAGCAGTTCTTC.

V gene TRBV13 combines with J gene TRBJ1-1, with D possibly being TRBD1 (5 bases). The CDR3 totals 15 residues. The germline CDR1 and CDR2 sequences are PRHDT and FYEKMQ (reference sequence). Deletions cut 5 bases from V and 0 bases from J, with 13 bases between. Here the CDR3 reads CASSRYGTMNTEAFF. The CDR3 region has the DNA TGTGCCAGCAGCAGATACGGGACCATGAACACTGAAGCTTTCTTT.

In this sample, this clonotype turned up a few times. The chain employs TRBV9 and TRBJ2-3, with 8 bases identical to TRBD2. With V trimmed by 2 bases and J by 3 bases, 5 bases remained unmatched. This CDR3 contains 15 residues. CDR1 and CDR2 from the germline V gene are SGDLS and YYNGEE. The CDR3 DNA follows: TGTGCCAGCAGCGTTAGTCTAGCGGGTACAGATACGCAGTATTTT. This gives the protein CASSVSLAGTDTQYF.

The sample holds a few counts of this clonotype. This rearrangement joins TRBV10-3 to TRBJ2-1; the match to TRBD2 covers 8 bases. V trimming: 10 bases; J trimming: 5 bases; junction bases outside the gene matches: 4. The CDR3 has 12 residues. CDR1 ENHRY and CDR2 SYGVKD come from the germline V gene. DNA of the CDR3: TGTGCCAATAGCGGGGCGGACAATGAGCAGTTCTTC. Residues: CANSGADNEQFF.

This clonotype was seen more than once but under ten times. The chain carries TRBV5-1 and TRBJ2-3; D not resolved. The CDR3 is 15 residues long. Between the trimmed V and J ends, which lost 0 bases and 0 bases, there was a span of 8 bases. Germline-derived CDR1 and CDR2 are SGHRS and YFSETQ. Here the CDR3 DNA reads TGCGCCAGCAGCTTGGGGGCTTTGAGCACAGATACGCAGTATTTT. Translating gives CASSLGALSTDTQYF.

J is TRBJ2-1 and V is TRBV9, with 8 positions matching TRBD2. This CDR3 is built from 16 residues. V trimming: 4 bases; J trimming: 0 bases; junction bases outside the gene matches: 6. Germline V gene sequence: CDR1 SGDLS, CDR2 YYNGEE. The CDR3 spells CASSLIRGGSYNEQFF. CDR3 coding DNA: TGTGCCAGCAGCCTTATCCGGGGGGGCTCCTACAATGAGCAGTTCTTC.

The chain recombines TRBV12-3 or TRBV12-4 with TRBJ2-1, with a possible D match to TRBD2 (6 bases). CDR3 length equals 13 residues. V lost 6 bases, J lost 9 bases, and 15 bases lay in between. The CDR3: CASSPNAGPEQFF. CDR3 coding DNA: TGTGCCAGCAGCCCTAACGCGGGGCCTGAGCAGTTCTTC.

The rearrangement uses TRBV6-2 or TRBV6-3 and TRBJ2-7; D may be TRBD2 (6 bases). V was clipped by 9 bases and J by 3 bases, with 18 bases between them. The germline V gene has CDR1 MNHEY and CDR2 SVGEGT. CDR3 length equals 14 residues. In DNA, the CDR3 is TGTGCCAGTAACCGGGACTTTACATACTACGAGCAGTACTTC. It specifies CASNRDFTYYEQYF.

The J gene is TRBJ2-7, the V gene TRBV10-3; D tentatively fits TRBD1 or TRBD2 (5 bases each). Deletions cut 0 bases from V and 7 bases from J, with 16 bases between. The CDR3 runs to 15 residues. Germline CDR1 ENHRY, CDR2 SYGVKD. CDR3: CAISESSTWGWEQYF. DNA of the CDR3: TGTGCCATCAGTGAGTCCTCGACGTGGGGGTGGGAGCAGTACTTC.

This chain connects TRBV12-3 or TRBV12-4 to TRBJ1-1; D unresolved. The CDR3 has 17 residues. Between the trimmed V and J ends, which lost 1 base and 1 base, there was a span of 16 bases. The CDR3 DNA follows: TGTGCCAGCAGTTTAGACCGGCCTTCTACCGGGAACACTGAAGCTTTCTTT. It encodes CASSLDRPSTGNTEAFF.

A few counts support this clonotype. This chain links TRBV18 with TRBJ2-1; D gene unclear. V was clipped by 2 bases and J by 9 bases, with 8 bases between them. CDR1 is KGHSH and CDR2 is LQKENI in the germline V gene. The CDR3 consists of 12 residues. The CDR3 protein is CASSPGIVEQFF. Here the CDR3 DNA reads TGTGCCAGCTCACCAGGGATTGTTGAGCAGTTCTTC.